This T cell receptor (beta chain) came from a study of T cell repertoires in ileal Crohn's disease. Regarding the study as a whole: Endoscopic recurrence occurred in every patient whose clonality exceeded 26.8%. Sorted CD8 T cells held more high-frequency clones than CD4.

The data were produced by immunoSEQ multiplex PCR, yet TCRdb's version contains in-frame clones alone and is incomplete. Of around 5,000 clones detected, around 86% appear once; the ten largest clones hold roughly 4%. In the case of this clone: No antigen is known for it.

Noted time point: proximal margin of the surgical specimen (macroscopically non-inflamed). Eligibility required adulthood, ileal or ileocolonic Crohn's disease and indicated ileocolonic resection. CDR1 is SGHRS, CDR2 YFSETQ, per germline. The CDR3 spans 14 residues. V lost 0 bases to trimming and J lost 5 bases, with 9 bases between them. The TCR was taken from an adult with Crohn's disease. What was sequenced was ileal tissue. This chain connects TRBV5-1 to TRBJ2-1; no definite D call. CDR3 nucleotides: TGCGCCAGCAGCTTGGCTGGCTTGAACAATGAGCAGTTCTTC. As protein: CASSLAGLNNEQFF.